A single sample is the source of the 18 T cell receptor beta chains below, sequenced in a study of blood T cell repertoires in COVID-19. The assay was immunoSEQ multiplex PCR, and TCRdb's table has in-frame clones only and misses some. The sample contains about 40,000 clones, approximately 91% of which appear only once. The specimen sequenced was peripheral blood. These receptors came from a human donor in a cohort sampled during active COVID-19.

In this sample, this clone turned up once. The chain is built from TRBV7-8 and TRBJ1-2, with 9 nucleotides matching TRBD1. This CDR3 is built from 15 residues. Germline lookup yields CDR1 SGHVS and CDR2 FQNEAQ. V lost 3 bases to trimming and J lost 4 bases; unmatched junction nucleotides: 6. The DNA for the CDR3 is TGTGCCAGCAGCTTCCCGGGACAGGGACCCTATGGCTACACCTTC. The encoded protein is CASSFPGQGPYGYTF.

The chain recombines TRBV9 with TRBJ1-1; D might be TRBD1 (5 bases). Germline V gene sequence: CDR1 SGDLS, CDR2 YYNGEE. V was cut by 0 bases and J by 7 bases, with 10 bases left in between. The CDR3 length is 13 residues. The CDR3 here is CASSVGSQGEAFF. The CDR3 DNA is TGTGCCAGCAGCGTAGGTTCCCAGGGTGAAGCTTTCTTT.

The sample holds a few counts of this clone. V is TRBV9 and J is TRBJ1-2; D perhaps matches TRBD1 (5 bases). The CDR3 consists of 12 residues. V shed 4 bases and J shed 8 bases, with 12 bases lying between them. Germline CDR1 and CDR2: SGDLS and YYNGEE. CDR3: CASSSGLGGYTF. DNA for the CDR3: TGTGCCAGCAGCTCAGGGTTGGGGGGCTACACCTTC. The complete variable domain, with remaining parts taken from reference TRBV9 and TRBJ1-2, reads DSGVTQTPKHLITATGQRVTLRCSPRSGDLSVYWYQQSLDQGLQFLIQYYNGEERAKGNILERFSAQQFPDLHSELNLSSLELGDSALYFCASSSGLGGYTFGSGTRLTVV.

The V gene is TRBV6-5, the J gene TRBJ1-5; a weak D match, TRBD1 (5 bases). CDR1 MNHEY and CDR2 SVGAGI come from the germline V gene. Trimming cost V 10 bases and J 9 bases, with 19 bases left between them. CDR3 size: 13 residues. The CDR3 coding sequence is TGTGCCACCGGAGTGCGGGGGAGAGGGCCCCAGCATTTT. It encodes CATGVRGRGPQHF.

The rearrangement uses TRBV7-6 and TRBJ1-6, with unresolved D. The length of the CDR3 is 17 residues. Germline V lookup: CDR1 SGHVS, CDR2 FNYEAQ. Between the trimmed V and J ends, which lost 5 bases and 2 bases, there was a span of 16 bases. This CDR3 is CASSPRWQKTYNSPLHF. The CDR3 DNA is TGTGCCAGCAGCCCGCGGTGGCAAAAGACCTATAATTCACCCCTCCACTTT.

The rearrangement uses TRBV11-2 and TRBJ2-7; D ambiguous. With 1 base removed from V and 2 bases from J, the gap between germline ends came to 15 bases. This CDR3 spans 16 amino acids. Germline V gene sequence: CDR1 SGHAT, CDR2 FQNNGV. The CDR3 region is CASSLGGFGGTYEQYF. In DNA, the CDR3 is TGTGCCAGCAGCTTAGGAGGATTCGGCGGCACCTACGAGCAGTACTTC.

The rearrangement uses TRBV7-8 and TRBJ1-3, with a possible D match to TRBD1 (5 bases). The length of the CDR3 is 20 residues. Per the germline V gene, CDR1 is SGHVS and CDR2 is FQNEAQ. The V gene lost 2 bases and the J gene lost 1 base, with 24 bases spanning the gap. This chain's CDR3 is CASSLSEGNLGLLSGNTIYF. The DNA of the CDR3 is TGTGCCAGCAGCTTATCGGAGGGGAACCTAGGACTTTTGTCTGGAAACACCATATATTTT.

This chain links TRBV7-8 with TRBJ1-2; D unresolved. Germline values: CDR1 SGHVS, CDR2 FQNEAQ. The CDR3 length is 18 residues. Trimming pared 5 bases from V and 2 bases from J, leaving 24 bases between. CDR3 protein: CASSVLGGSPSGNYGYTF. The CDR3 DNA reads TGTGCCAGCAGCGTCTTAGGAGGAAGTCCCTCGGGGAACTATGGCTACACCTTC.

The chain couples TRBV19 to TRBJ2-7; 8 bases are shared with TRBD2. The V gene end was trimmed by 3 bases and the J gene end by 4 bases; junction bases not matched to a gene: 2. The CDR3 sequence is 13 residues long. From germline, CDR1 is LNHDA and CDR2 SQIVND (reference sequence). CDR3 amino acids: CASSIGLAYEQYF. The CDR3 DNA follows: TGTGCCAGTAGTATCGGACTAGCTTACGAGCAGTACTTC.

This chain connects TRBV9 to TRBJ1-2; TRBD1 agrees at 8 bases. The CDR3 runs 15 residues. CDR1 SGDLS and CDR2 YYNGEE come from the germline V gene. J lost 4 bases, V lost 0 bases, and 5 bases had no gene match. CDR3 loop: CASSVGAGGSYGYTF. The CDR3 coding sequence is TGTGCCAGCAGCGTAGGAGCAGGGGGCAGCTATGGCTACACCTTC.

The chain employs TRBV9 and TRBJ1-3; TRBD1 is a possible D gene (6 bases). This CDR3 is 16 amino acids long. Germline loops: CDR1 SGDLS, CDR2 YYNGEE. With 4 bases removed from V and 1 base from J, the gap between germline ends came to 15 bases. The CDR3 region has the DNA TGTGCCAGCAGCACCTCGGGGGGGCTATCTGGAAACACCATATATTTT. Encoded protein: CASSTSGGLSGNTIYF.

This clone was seen a handful of times. The gene calls are TRBV9 and TRBJ1-1; D gene uncertain. Trimming cost V 2 bases and J 5 bases, with 10 bases left between them. This CDR3 is 13 amino acids long. Germline CDR1 and CDR2: SGDLS and YYNGEE. The CDR3 spells CASSVLSGTEAFF. CDR3 nucleotide sequence: TGTGCCAGCAGCGTTCTATCCGGGACTGAAGCTTTCTTT.

CDR3 in DNA: TGTGCCAGCAGCTTGTCGGGGGGGCCGTCCTACGAGCAGTACTTC. This gives the protein CASSLSGGPSYEQYF. V and J are TRBV7-2 and TRBJ2-7, with 8 positions matching TRBD2. Germline V gene data show CDR1 as SGHTA and CDR2 as FQGNSA. CDR3 length: 15 residues. The junction had 5 bases not matched to a gene; V was cut back by 3 bases and J by 1 base. The full variable domain, its missing parts supplied by reference TRBV7-2 and TRBJ2-7, is GAGVSQSPSNKVTEKGKDVELRCDPISGHTALYWYRQSLGQGLEFLIYFQGNSAPDKSGLPSDRFSAERTGGSVSTLTIQRTQQEDSAVYLCASSLSGGPSYEQYFGPGTRLTVT.

The chain links TRBV15 to TRBJ2-1, with TRBD2 matching over 7 bases. J lost 4 bases, V lost 0 bases, and 6 bases had no gene match. Germline CDR1 LNHNV, CDR2 YYDKDF (reference sequence). There are 16 residues in the CDR3. Here the CDR3 DNA reads TGTGCCACCAGCAGAGATGACCCGGGGGGTTACAATGAGCAGTTCTTC. It yields the protein CATSRDDPGGYNEQFF.

This chain connects TRBV11-3 to TRBJ2-3, with TRBD1 matching 8 bases. The ends lost 1 base at V and 3 bases at J; junction bases unmatched: 0. Germline V gene data show CDR1 as SGHNT and CDR2 as YENEEA. The CDR3 length is 14 residues. The CDR3 spells CASSLGDRTDTQYF. CDR3 bases: TGTGCCAGCAGCTTAGGGGACAGGACAGATACGCAGTATTTT. Complete variable domain (other parts from reference TRBV11-3 and TRBJ2-3): EAGVVQSPRYKIIEKKQPVAFWCNPISGHNTLYWYLQNLGQGPELLIRYENEEAVDDSQLPKDRFSAERLKGVDSTLKIQPAELGDSAVYLCASSLGDRTDTQYFGPGTRLTVL.

The chain uses TRBV4-3 and TRBJ1-2; D might be TRBD1 (5 bases). The length of the CDR3 is 15 residues. Germline V gives CDR1 LGHNA, CDR2 YSLEER. Between the trimmed V and J ends, which lost 4 bases and 0 bases, there was a span of 12 bases. In DNA, the CDR3 is TGCGCCAGCAGCCCCGGGGGGGTACCTAACTATGGCTACACCTTC. Its protein product is CASSPGGVPNYGYTF.

The rearrangement uses TRBV4-3 and TRBJ1-3; TRBD1 aligns across 7 bases. From germline, CDR1 is LGHNA and CDR2 YSLEER. Trimming cost V 8 bases and J 0 bases; bases outside gene matches: 4. The CDR3 is made up of 14 amino acids. For the CDR3, the DNA is TGCGCCAGCGGGACAGCCGACTCTGGAAACACCATATATTTT. Amino acids: CASGTADSGNTIYF.

This chain uses TRBV11-2 with TRBJ2-7; possible D gene TRBD1, 6 bases. CDR3 size: 17 residues. CDR1 and CDR2 from the germline V gene are SGHAT and FQNNGV. Trimming stripped 0 bases from V and 2 bases from J, with 17 bases between. Here the CDR3 DNA reads TGTGCCAGCAGCTTAGATTGGTTTGACAGGAATCCCTACGAGCAGTACTTC. Translation: CASSLDWFDRNPYEQYF.